The text below deals with one T cell receptor beta chain. Profiled with immunoSEQ multiplex PCR; TCRdb holds only in-frame clones, not every one. Of fewer than 70,000 clones listed, approximately 88% are singletons. This specimen comes from a study of blood T cell repertoires in COVID-19. At the level of the study: From T cells, B-cell-depleted T cells, or PBMCs came the material, which was cDNA or gDNA.

From germline, CDR1 is KGHDR and CDR2 SFDVKD. The ends were cut back, 4 bases at V and 1 base at J, with 7 bases in the middle. CDR3 size: 13 residues. The sequenced material came from peripheral blood. The receptor comes from a human donor in a cohort sampled during active COVID-19. This sequence joins TRBV24-1 and TRBJ2-7; D remains ambiguous. CDR3 sequence reads: CATSDSNSYEQYF. DNA of the CDR3: TGTGCCACCAGTGACAGTAATTCCTACGAGCAGTACTTC.